Sequencing of this T cell receptor beta chain was carried out in a study of T cells in Graves' hyperthyroidism and ophthalmopathy. The CDR3 spans 15 residues. Germline CDR1 is LNHDA and CDR2 is SQIVND (reference sequence). After removal of 1 base from V and 8 bases from J, the junction contained 8 bases not matched to a gene. Using RNA transcripts as the source, TCR beta CDR3 regions were amplified. The HTBI primer set was used in a first-round RT-PCR of the TCR CDR3. TCRdb reprocessed the multiplex PCR reads via MiXCR and lists one record per CDR3 protein. The table has hundreds of thousands of distinct CDR3 sequences, roughly 15% seen once. Active moderate-to-severe ophthalmopathy, Clinical Activity Score at least 3, NOSPECS at least 4, under 3 months' duration.

The chain couples TRBV19 to TRBJ1-2; 9 bases line up with TRBD1. The TCR sequence derives from a woman in her thirties or forties with Graves' ophthalmopathy. Material: blood. CDR3 region: CASSIVIGQGSGYTF. The CDR3 region has the DNA TGTGCCAGTAGTATAGTTATCGGACAGGGGAGCGGCTACACCTTC.